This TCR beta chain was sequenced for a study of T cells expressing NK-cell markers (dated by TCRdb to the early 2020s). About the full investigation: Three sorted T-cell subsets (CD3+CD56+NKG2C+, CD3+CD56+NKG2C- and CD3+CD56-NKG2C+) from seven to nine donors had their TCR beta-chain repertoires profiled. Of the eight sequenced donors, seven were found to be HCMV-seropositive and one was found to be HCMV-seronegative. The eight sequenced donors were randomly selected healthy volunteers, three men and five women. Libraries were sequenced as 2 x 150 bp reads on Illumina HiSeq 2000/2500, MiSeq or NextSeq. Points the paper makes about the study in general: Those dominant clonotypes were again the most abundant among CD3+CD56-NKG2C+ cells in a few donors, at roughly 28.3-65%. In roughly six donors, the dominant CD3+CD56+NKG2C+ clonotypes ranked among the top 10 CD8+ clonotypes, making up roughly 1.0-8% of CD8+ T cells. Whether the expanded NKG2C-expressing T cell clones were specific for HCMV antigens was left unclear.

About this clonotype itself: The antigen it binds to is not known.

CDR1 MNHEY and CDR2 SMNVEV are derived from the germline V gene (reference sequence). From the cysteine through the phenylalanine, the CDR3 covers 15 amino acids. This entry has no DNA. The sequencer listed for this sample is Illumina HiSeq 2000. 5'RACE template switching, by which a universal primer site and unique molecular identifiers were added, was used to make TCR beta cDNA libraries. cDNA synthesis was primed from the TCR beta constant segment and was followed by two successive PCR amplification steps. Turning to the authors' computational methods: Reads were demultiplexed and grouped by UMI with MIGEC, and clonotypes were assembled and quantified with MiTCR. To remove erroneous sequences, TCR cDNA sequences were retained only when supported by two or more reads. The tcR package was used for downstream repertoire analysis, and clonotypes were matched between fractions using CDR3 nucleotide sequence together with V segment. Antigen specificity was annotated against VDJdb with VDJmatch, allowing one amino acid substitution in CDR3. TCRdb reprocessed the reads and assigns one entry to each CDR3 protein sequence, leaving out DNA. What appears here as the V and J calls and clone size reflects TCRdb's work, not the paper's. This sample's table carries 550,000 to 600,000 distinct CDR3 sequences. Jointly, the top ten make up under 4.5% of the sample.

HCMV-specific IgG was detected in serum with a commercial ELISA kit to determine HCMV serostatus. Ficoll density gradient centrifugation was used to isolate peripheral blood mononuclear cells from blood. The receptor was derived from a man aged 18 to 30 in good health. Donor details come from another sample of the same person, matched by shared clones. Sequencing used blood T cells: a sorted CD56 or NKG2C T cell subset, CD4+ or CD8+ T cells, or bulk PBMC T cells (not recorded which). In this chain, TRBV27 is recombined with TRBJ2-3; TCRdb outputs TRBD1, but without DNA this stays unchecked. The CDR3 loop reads CASTNDRRSTDTQYF.